These T cell receptor beta chains were read from a single sample in a study of blood T cell repertoires in COVID-19. The protocol was immunoSEQ multiplex PCR, while the TCRdb copy is restricted to in-frame clones and leaves out a portion. In the table there are around 100,000 clones, roughly 85% of which are singletons. Source material: peripheral blood. These receptors came from a man aged 50 to 60 in a cohort sampled during active COVID-19. Each CDR3 is given with its conserved first and last residue. The D gene is left open where the match is weak. A clone size is listed for some rows: how often the clone was seen (once, few, many), or a class if it is expanded.

J | V | size | D | length | CDR3 | DNA
TRBJ2-7 | TRBV6-6 | - | TRBD1 | 16 | CASATGQGEQTYEQYF | TGTGCCAGCGCTACGGGACAGGGGGAACAGACCTACGAGCAGTACTTC
TRBJ1-5 | TRBV6-1 | - | - | 15 | CASSEMGGPNQPQHF | TGTGCCAGCAGTGAAATGGGGGGGCCCAATCAGCCCCAGCATTTT
TRBJ2-3 | TRBV7-6 | - | - | 16 | CASSLGVALSGDTQYF | TGTGCCAGCAGCTTAGGTGTAGCATTGAGCGGGGATACGCAGTATTTT
TRBJ2-5 | TRBV7-2 | - | TRBD2 | 16 | CASSPSGLAGQETQYF | TGTGCCAGCAGCCCCTCGGGACTAGCGGGGCAAGAGACCCAGTACTTC
TRBJ2-7 | TRBV4-2 | - | - | 15 | CASRLTTTASYEQYF | TGTGCCAGCAGGTTGACAACGACAGCCTCCTACGAGCAGTACTTC
TRBJ1-5 | TRBV4-1 | - | - | 16 | CASSQDGHGRDQPQHF | TGCGCCAGCAGCCAAGATGGACACGGCAGGGATCAGCCCCAGCATTTT
TRBJ2-1 | TRBV5-1 | - | TRBD2 | 15 | CASSSGGSSYNEQFF | TGCGCCAGCAGCTCGGGGGGTAGCTCCTACAATGAGCAGTTCTTC
TRBJ2-7 | TRBV15 | - | TRBD1 | 15 | CATSRPGTVAYEQYF | TGTGCCACCAGCAGACCGGGGACAGTCGCCTACGAGCAGTACTTC
TRBJ1-3 | TRBV5-5 | - | - | 15 | CASSLVQISGNTIYF | TGTGCCAGCAGCTTGGTGCAGATCTCTGGAAACACCATATATTTT
TRBJ2-5 | TRBV5-1 | - | TRBD1 | 15 | CASSSGQPGGETQYF | TGCGCCAGCAGCTCGGGACAGCCTGGGGGAGAGACCCAGTACTTC
TRBJ1-1 | TRBV3-1/TRBV3-2 | - | - | 15 | CASSQEPGRGTEAFF | TGTGCCAGCAGCCAAGAACCCGGCCGGGGCACTGAAGCTTTCTTT
TRBJ2-3 | TRBV3-1/TRBV3-2 | - | TRBD1 | 15 | CASSPTGASADTQYF | TGTGCCAGCAGCCCGACAGGGGCGTCGGCAGATACGCAGTATTTT
TRBJ2-3 | TRBV19 | - | - | 15 | CASSTETGITDTQYF | TGTGCCAGTAGTACAGAAACAGGGATCACAGATACGCAGTATTTT
TRBJ1-2 | TRBV19 | once | - | 16 | CASSIGTSKGDYGYTF | TGTGCCAGTAGTATAGGAACATCGAAGGGGGACTATGGCTACACCTTC
TRBJ1-3 | TRBV19 | - | - | 17 | CASRPGPVGDSGNTIYF | TGTGCCAGTAGGCCCGGCCCCGTCGGGGACTCTGGAAACACCATATATTTT
TRBJ1-5 | TRBV5-4 | - | - | 12 | CASSLLNQPQHF | TGTGCCAGCAGCTTACTTAATCAGCCCCAGCATTTT
TRBJ2-2 | TRBV9 | - | - | 12 | CASSVVNGELFF | TGTGCCAGCAGCGTAGTCAACGGGGAGCTGTTTTTT
TRBJ1-1 | TRBV5-1 | - | - | 15 | CASSSMKQGDTEAFF | TGCGCCAGCAGCTCTATGAAACAGGGAGACACTGAAGCTTTCTTT
TRBJ2-5 | TRBV5-4 | - | TRBD2 | 15 | CASSKAGGAQETQYF | TGTGCCAGCAGCAAGGCCGGGGGGGCCCAAGAGACCCAGTACTTC
TRBJ2-3 | TRBV20-1 | - | - | 11 | CSARGVDTQYF | TGCAGTGCTAGGGGAGTGGATACGCAGTATTTT
TRBJ2-4 | TRBV6-6 | - | - | 14 | CASSPDRAKNIQYF | TGTGCCAGCAGTCCTGACAGGGCCAAAAACATTCAGTACTTC
TRBJ2-5 | TRBV15 | - | TRBD2 | 14 | CATGASGGPETQYF | TGTGCCACCGGGGCTAGCGGGGGACCAGAGACCCAGTACTTC
TRBJ2-1 | TRBV7-9 | once | TRBD2 | 18 | CASSPGTSGGWSYNEQFF | TGTGCCAGCAGCCCCGGGACTAGCGGGGGATGGTCCTACAATGAGCAGTTCTTC
TRBJ1-1 | TRBV15 | - | TRBD1 | 13 | CATSRGDGTEAFF | TGTGCCACCTCCAGGGGGGATGGCACTGAAGCTTTCTTT
TRBJ2-5 | TRBV6-2/TRBV6-3 | - | TRBD1 | 16 | CASSYLGQGVSETQYF | TGTGCCAGCAGTTACCTGGGACAGGGGGTTTCAGAGACCCAGTACTTC
TRBJ2-2 | TRBV19 | few | - | 12 | CASTPFRGELFF | TGTGCCAGTACCCCCTTCCGCGGGGAGCTGTTTTTT
TRBJ2-7 | TRBV27 | - | - | 15 | CASSLKAKGVYEQYF | TGTGCCAGCAGTCTAAAGGCCAAGGGGGTCTACGAGCAGTACTTC
TRBJ2-2 | TRBV2 | - | - | 14 | CASAQDSYTGELFF | TGTGCCAGCGCCCAGGACAGTTACACCGGGGAGCTGTTTTTT
TRBJ2-4 | TRBV5-5 | - | TRBD1 | 15 | CASRTLGTGSDIQYF | TGTGCCAGCAGGACCCTCGGGACAGGGTCTGACATTCAGTACTTC
TRBJ1-5 | TRBV7-9 | - | - | 14 | CASSLGGLNQPQHF | TGTGCCAGCAGCCTAGGGGGACTGAATCAGCCCCAGCATTTT
TRBJ2-2 | TRBV5-4 | - | - | 13 | CASSLVSVGELFF | TGTGCCAGCAGCTTGGTGTCGGTGGGGGAGCTGTTTTTT
TRBJ2-6 | TRBV4-3 | - | - | 16 | CASSQEAATGANVLTF | TGCGCCAGCAGCCAAGAGGCGGCGACTGGGGCCAACGTCCTGACTTTC
TRBJ1-3 | TRBV9 | - | TRBD1 | 16 | CASTQGGRGSGNTIYF | TGTGCCAGCACCCAGGGGGGCAGGGGGAGTGGAAACACCATATATTTT
TRBJ1-6 | TRBV11-2 | once | - | 15 | CASSLGRNNNSPLHF | TGTGCCAGCAGCTTAGGGCGGAATAACAATTCACCCCTCCACTTT
TRBJ2-1 | TRBV29-1 | - | - | 12 | CSVVEQLNEQFF | TGCAGCGTTGTAGAACAGCTCAATGAGCAGTTCTTC
TRBJ2-2 | TRBV7-2 | - | TRBD2 | 15 | CASSRTSGAVGELFF | TGTGCCAGCAGCCGGACTAGCGGGGCCGTGGGGGAGCTGTTTTTT
TRBJ1-6 | TRBV18 | - | TRBD1 | 15 | CASSPGTGGTTPLHF | TGTGCCAGCTCACCAGGGACAGGGGGAACGACACCCCTCCACTTT
TRBJ1-2 | TRBV13 | once | TRBD1 | 17 | CASSSRDRGYEGHGYTF | TGTGCCAGCAGCTCCAGGGACAGGGGGTACGAAGGCCATGGCTACACCTTC
TRBJ1-2 | TRBV6-4 | - | TRBD1 | 15 | CASSPGQGAHYGYTF | TGTGCCAGCAGCCCGGGACAGGGGGCACACTATGGCTACACCTTC
TRBJ1-1 | TRBV5-1 | - | - | 12 | CASSDSSPEAFF | TGCGCCAGCAGTGACAGTTCTCCTGAAGCTTTCTTT
TRBJ1-6 | TRBV5-4 | - | TRBD1 | 16 | CASSPATGRDNSPLHF | TGTGCCAGCAGCCCAGCGACAGGGCGAGATAATTCACCCCTCCACTTT
TRBJ1-1 | TRBV5-8 | - | - | 15 | CASSPGDRRGTEAFF | TGTGCCAGCAGCCCCGGTGATAGGCGGGGGACTGAAGCTTTCTTT
TRBJ2-5 | TRBV2 | - | - | 13 | CASAWNRDQAQYF | TGTGCCAGCGCGTGGAACAGGGATCAGGCCCAGTACTTC
TRBJ1-4 | TRBV15 | - | TRBD1 | 14 | CATRTGSINEKLFF | TGTGCCACAAGGACAGGGAGCATTAATGAAAAACTGTTTTTT
TRBJ2-1 | TRBV5-1 | - | - | 13 | CASSDKIHNEQFF | TGCGCCAGCAGCGACAAGATTCACAATGAGCAGTTCTTC
TRBJ1-2 | TRBV12-3/TRBV12-4 | once | TRBD1 | 13 | CASSFDRAYGYTF | TGTGCCAGCAGTTTCGACAGGGCCTATGGCTACACCTTC
TRBJ2-7 | TRBV3-1/TRBV3-2 | few | - | 15 | CASSPPTGFPYEQYF | TGTGCCAGCAGCCCACCCACAGGTTTCCCCTACGAGCAGTACTTC
TRBJ1-1 | TRBV6-5 | - | - | 15 | CASSYSKQMNTEAFF | TGTGCCAGCAGTTACTCGAAACAGATGAACACTGAAGCTTTCTTT
TRBJ1-2 | TRBV10-3 | - | - | 14 | CAISAGTGGYGYTF | TGTGCCATCAGTGCCGGGACCGGGGGGTATGGCTACACCTTC